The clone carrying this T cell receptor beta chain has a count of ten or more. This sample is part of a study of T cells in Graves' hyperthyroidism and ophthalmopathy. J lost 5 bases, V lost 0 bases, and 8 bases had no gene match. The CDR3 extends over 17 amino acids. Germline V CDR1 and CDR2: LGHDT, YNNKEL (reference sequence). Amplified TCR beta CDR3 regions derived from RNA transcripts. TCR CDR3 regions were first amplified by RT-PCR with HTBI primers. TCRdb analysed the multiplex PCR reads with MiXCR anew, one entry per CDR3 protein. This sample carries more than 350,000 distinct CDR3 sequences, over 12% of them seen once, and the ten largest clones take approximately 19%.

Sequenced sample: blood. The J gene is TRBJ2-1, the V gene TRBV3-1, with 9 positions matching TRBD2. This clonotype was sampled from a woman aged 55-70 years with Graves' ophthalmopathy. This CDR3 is CASSQDWRSSGNNEQFF. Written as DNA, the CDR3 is TGTGCCAGCAGCCAAGATTGGAGGTCTAGCGGGAACAATGAGCAGTTCTTC.